The 18 T cell receptor beta chains in this list originate from one sample, sequenced in a study of OX40 agonist ivuxolimab in advanced cancers. TCRdb keeps only in-frame clones here, not all; method: immunoSEQ multiplex PCR. The sample has 14,000 to 15,000 clones, roughly 79% seen once. The input for sequencing was CD4+ or CD8+ T cells sorted from blood, taken in a trial of the OX40 agonist ivuxolimab. Receptors originate from an adult with an advanced solid tumor such as melanoma, head and neck, liver or kidney cancer.

CDR3 in amino acids: CASSLWGAPYEQYF. DNA of the CDR3: TGTGCCAGCAGTTTATGGGGTGCCCCCTACGAGCAGTACTTC. The rearrangement uses TRBV27 and TRBJ2-7; no firm D call. There are 14 residues in the CDR3. V lost 1 base and J lost 2, with 9 bases in between. Germline V lookup: CDR1 MNHEY, CDR2 SMNVEV (reference sequence).

This chain connects TRBV27 to TRBJ2-4; 13 bases are shared with TRBD2. In germline, CDR1 is MNHEY, CDR2 SMNVEV (reference sequence). V was pared by 5 bases and J by 4 bases, with 5 bases of the junction left unmatched. This CDR3 comprises 16 residues. The CDR3 bases are TGTGCCAGCAGTCCACTAGCGGGAGGGGGGAAAAACATTCAGTACTTC. As protein: CASSPLAGGGKNIQYF.

This clone was detected once. This chain links TRBV10-3 with TRBJ1-4; tentative D call: TRBD1 (5 bases). V lost 8 bases and J lost 5, with 15 bases in between. Germline V gene sequence: CDR1 ENHRY, CDR2 SYGVKD. The CDR3 sequence is 14 residues long. The CDR3 DNA follows: TGTGCCATCTCAAGGGGCCAGGGAAATGAAAAACTGTTTTTT. Translation: CAISRGQGNEKLFF.

The V call is TRBV29-1, the J call TRBJ2-5; either TRBD1 or TRBD2 may fit D (5 bases each). CDR1 is SQVTM, CDR2 ANQGSEA, per germline. With 3 bases removed from V and 2 bases from J, the gap between germline ends came to 13 bases. This CDR3 comprises 14 residues. The chain's CDR3 is CSVEAGWGQETQYF. CDR3 in DNA: TGCAGCGTTGAGGCAGGCTGGGGGCAAGAGACCCAGTACTTC.

V is TRBV19 and J is TRBJ1-2, with D unclear. The V end was cut by 3 bases, the J end by 1 base, with 12 bases between. The CDR3 contains 15 residues. The germline V gene has CDR1 LNHDA and CDR2 SQIVND (reference sequence). CDR3 sequence: CASSMPAYSNYGYTF. The CDR3 region has the DNA TGTGCCAGTAGTATGCCGGCTTACAGTAACTATGGCTACACCTTC.

The chain links TRBV9 to TRBJ2-3; 7 bases match TRBD1. Trimming removed 4 bases from V and 4 bases from J; junction bases left unmatched: 9. CDR3 length: 15 amino acids. Germline CDR1 and CDR2: SGDLS and YYNGEE. For the CDR3, the DNA is TGTGCCAGCAGCCCCCAGGGGGAGAGGGCAGATACGCAGTATTTT. Amino acid sequence: CASSPQGERADTQYF.

The chain couples TRBV9 to TRBJ2-1; the D gene is possibly TRBD1 (6 bases). There are 9 residues in the CDR3. V shed 10 bases and J shed 10 bases, with 9 bases lying between them. Germline CDR1 is SGDLS and CDR2 is YYNGEE. This CDR3 reads CAPGTEQFF. The CDR3 DNA is TGTGCCCCAGGGACAGAGCAGTTCTTC.

V usage is TRBV5-6 and J usage is TRBJ2-3; D unclear. V gave up 5 bases and J gave up 5 bases, with 15 bases separating them. The CDR3 runs to 14 residues. Per the germline V gene, CDR1 is SGHDT and CDR2 is YYEEEE. The CDR3 sequence: CASSWTSAQDTQYF. DNA for the CDR3: TGTGCCAGCAGTTGGACGTCAGCACAAGATACGCAGTATTTT.

As regards this clone: An end of the junction does not agree with germline; a read error may underlie this. The chain joins TRBV7-9 to TRBJ1-1, with D uncertain. The germline gives CDR1 SEHNR, CDR2 FQNEAQ (reference sequence). The CDR3 has 12 residues. The CDR3 spells CASRLGNTEAFF. The CDR3 bases are TGTGCCAGCAGGTTAGGGAACACTGAAGCTTTCTTT.

There are a few counts of this clone. The chain uses TRBV7-9 and TRBJ2-2, with D possibly being TRBD1 or TRBD2 (5 bases each). CDR3 length: 15 amino acids. V lost 5 bases, J lost 7 bases, and 17 bases lay in between. Germline V gives CDR1 SEHNR, CDR2 FQNEAQ (reference sequence). CDR3 nucleotides: TGTGCCAGCAGCCCCGAGGGACCAGGGTTCGGGGAGCTGTTTTTT. Amino acids: CASSPEGPGFGELFF.

This clone is termed medium-sized. The chain joins TRBV18 to TRBJ1-2; no firm D call. From germline, CDR1 is KGHSH and CDR2 LQKENI. The CDR3 totals 14 residues. V lost 0 bases and J 5 bases, leaving 10 bases between the germline ends. The CDR3 DNA sequence: TGTGCCAGCTCACCACCAACGATACAATATGGCTACACCTTC. This codes for CASSPPTIQYGYTF.

The CDR3 region has the DNA TGTGCCAGCAGTGGGAACAGGGGATGGGGAAATGAGCAGTTCTTC. It encodes CASSGNRGWGNEQFF. The chain joins TRBV25-1 to TRBJ2-1; TRBD1 matches 7 bases. This CDR3 spans 15 amino acids. J gave up 7 bases and V 4 bases, and 10 bases lay outside the gene matches. CDR1 and CDR2 from the germline V gene are MGHDK and SYGVNS.

The chain uses TRBV7-4 and TRBJ1-2, with D unclear. Germline CDR1 and CDR2: SGHVT and SQSDAQ. The V end was cut by 0 bases, the J end by 10 bases, with 9 bases between. The CDR3 sequence is 12 residues long. CDR3 region: CASSLAGIDYTF. In DNA form, the CDR3 reads TGTGCCAGCAGCTTAGCAGGGATTGACTACACCTTC.

This clone was recorded a few times. The J gene is TRBJ1-4, the V gene TRBV7-9; D is perhaps TRBD1 (5 bases). CDR1 and CDR2 from the germline V gene are SEHNR and FQNEAQ (reference sequence). Trimming stripped 5 bases from V and 4 bases from J, with 11 bases between. The CDR3 has 14 residues. In DNA form, the CDR3 reads TGTGCCAGCAGCCCTCGCAGGGATAATGAAAAACTGTTTTTT. Translating it yields CASSPRRDNEKLFF.

The chain uses TRBV7-9 and TRBJ2-5, with D maybe TRBD2 (5 bases). CDR1 SEHNR and CDR2 FQNEAQ come from the germline V gene (reference sequence). V lost 7 bases and J 5 bases, leaving 14 bases between the germline ends. The CDR3 consists of 13 residues. For the CDR3, the DNA is TGTGCCAGCACCAGCGAGGGATACGAGACCCAGTACTTC. Its translation is CASTSEGYETQYF.

This chain uses TRBV6-5 with TRBJ2-1; 8 positions agree with TRBD2. The CDR3 is 15 amino acids. The germline CDR1 and CDR2 sequences are MNHEY and SVGAGI. The junction had 4 bases not matched to a gene; V was cut back by 5 bases and J by 1 base. For the CDR3, the DNA is TGTGCCAGCAGTCTGACTAGCGATTCCTACAATGAGCAGTTCTTC. As protein: CASSLTSDSYNEQFF.

This clone occurred a few times. The chain is built from TRBV6-4 and TRBJ1-2, with D hard to call. Looked up from germline, CDR1 is MRHNA and CDR2 is SNTAGT. V lost 2 bases and J 9 bases, leaving 10 bases between the germline ends. This CDR3 is built from 12 residues. This CDR3 is CASSDSIGSYTF. CDR3 bases: TGTGCCAGCAGTGACAGTATCGGAAGCTACACCTTC.

This rearrangement joins TRBV7-3 to TRBJ2-1; weak D call: TRBD2 (5 bases). Looked up from germline, CDR1 is SGHTA and CDR2 is FQGTGA. This CDR3 has 13 amino acids. V was shortened by 5 bases and J by 3 bases, with 8 bases between the two germline ends. For the CDR3, the DNA is TGTGCCAGCAGCCCTACTAGCTACAATGAGCAGTTCTTC. It codes for CASSPTSYNEQFF.